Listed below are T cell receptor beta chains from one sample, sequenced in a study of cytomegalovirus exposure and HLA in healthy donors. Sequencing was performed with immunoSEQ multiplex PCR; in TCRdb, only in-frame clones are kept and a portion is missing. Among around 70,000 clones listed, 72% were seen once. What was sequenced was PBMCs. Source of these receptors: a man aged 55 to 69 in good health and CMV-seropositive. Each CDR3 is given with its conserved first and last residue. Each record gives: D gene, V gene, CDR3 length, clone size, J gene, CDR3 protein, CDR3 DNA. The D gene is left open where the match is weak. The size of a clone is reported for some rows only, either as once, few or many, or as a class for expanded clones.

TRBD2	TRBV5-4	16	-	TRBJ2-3	CASSLTLLAATDTQYF	TGTGCCAGCAGCTTGACGCTCCTAGCGGCCACAGATACGCAGTATTTT
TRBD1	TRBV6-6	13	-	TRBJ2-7	CAIRGQGTPEQYF	TGTGCCATACGGGGACAGGGAACCCCCGAGCAGTACTTC
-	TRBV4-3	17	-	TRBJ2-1	CASSQDTRQGPYNEQFF	TGCGCCAGCAGCCAAGATACGCGGCAGGGCCCCTACAATGAGCAGTTCTTC
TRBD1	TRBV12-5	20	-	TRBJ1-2	CASGLVSPGQGERGNYGYTF	TGTGCTAGTGGTTTGGTCAGTCCAGGACAGGGGGAGAGAGGTAACTATGGCTACACCTTC
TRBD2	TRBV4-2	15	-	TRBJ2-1	CASSQGTSGPNEQFF	TGTGCCAGCAGCCAAGGGACTAGCGGTCCAAATGAGCAGTTCTTC
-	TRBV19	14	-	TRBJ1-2	CASSIDNRADGYTF	TGTGCCAGTAGTATAGATAACAGGGCTGATGGCTACACCTTC
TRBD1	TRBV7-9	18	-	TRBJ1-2	CASSSGGTGEFFNYGYTF	TGTGCCAGCAGCTCTGGGGGGACAGGAGAATTCTTTAACTATGGCTACACCTTC
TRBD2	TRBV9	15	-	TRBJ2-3	CASSAGGAYADTQYF	TGTGCCAGCAGTGCCGGGGGGGCGTATGCAGATACGCAGTATTTT
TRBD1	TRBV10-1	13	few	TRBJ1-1	CASSPGGFTEAFF	TGCGCCAGCAGTCCAGGGGGCTTCACTGAAGCTTTCTTT
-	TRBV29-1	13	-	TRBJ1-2	CSVEGDKSNGYTF	TGCAGCGTTGAAGGGGACAAAAGTAATGGCTACACCTTC
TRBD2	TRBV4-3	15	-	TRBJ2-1	CASSQDRAGAYEQFF	TGCGCCAGCAGCCAAGATAGAGCGGGGGCCTATGAGCAGTTCTTC
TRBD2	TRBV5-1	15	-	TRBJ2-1	CASSSTAGGYNEQFF	TGCGCCAGCAGCTCCACTGCGGGGGGCTACAATGAGCAGTTCTTC
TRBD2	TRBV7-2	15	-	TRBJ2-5	CASSPAASGRQTQYF	TGTGCCAGCAGCCCTGCGGCTAGCGGGAGGCAGACCCAGTACTTC
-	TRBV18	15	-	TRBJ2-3	CASSPEISAADTQYF	TGTGCCAGCTCACCAGAAATTAGCGCCGCAGATACGCAGTATTTT
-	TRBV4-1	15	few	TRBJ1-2	CASSQESRDIYGYTF	TGCGCCAGCAGCCAGGAGTCTCGGGACATCTATGGCTACACCTTC
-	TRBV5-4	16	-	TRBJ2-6	CASSLGGGSGANVLTF	TGTGCCAGCAGCTTAGGGGGGGGCTCTGGGGCCAACGTCCTGACTTTC
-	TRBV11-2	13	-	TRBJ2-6	CAQRPSGANVLTF	TGTGCCCAGCGTCCATCCGGGGCCAACGTCCTGACTTTC
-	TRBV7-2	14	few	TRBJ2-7	CASSYVGSSYEQYF	TGTGCCAGCAGCTACGTGGGGAGCTCCTACGAGCAGTACTTC
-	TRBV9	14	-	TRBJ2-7	CASSAAGGSYEQYF	TGTGCCAGCAGCGCCGCTGGAGGGTCCTACGAGCAGTACTTC
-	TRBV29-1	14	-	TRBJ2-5	CSVRRDGGQGTQYF	TGCAGCGTACGGCGGGACGGGGGGCAAGGGACCCAGTACTTC
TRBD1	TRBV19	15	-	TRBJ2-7	CASSQGQGWAYEQYF	TGTGCCAGTAGTCAAGGACAGGGGTGGGCCTACGAGCAGTACTTC
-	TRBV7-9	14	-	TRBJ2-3	CASSSATRVDTQYF	TGTGCCAGCAGTTCGGCCACTCGGGTAGATACGCAGTATTTT
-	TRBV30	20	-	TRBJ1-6	CAWSVRTDGRPSSYNSPLHF	TGTGCCTGGAGTGTGAGGACAGATGGTAGGCCGAGCTCCTATAATTCACCCCTCCACTTT
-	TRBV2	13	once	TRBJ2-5	CASTPGTQETQYF	TGTGCCAGCACCCCAGGGACTCAAGAGACCCAGTACTTC
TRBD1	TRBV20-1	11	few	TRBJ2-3	CSAPRGDTQYF	TGCAGTGCTCCCAGGGGGGATACGCAGTATTTT
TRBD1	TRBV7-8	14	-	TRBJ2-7	CASSLGKGAGEQYF	TGTGCCAGCAGCTTAGGGAAGGGGGCAGGCGAGCAGTACTTC
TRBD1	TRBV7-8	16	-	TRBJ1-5	CASSHHGQGGNQPQHF	TGTGCCAGCAGCCACCATGGACAGGGGGGGAATCAGCCCCAGCATTTT
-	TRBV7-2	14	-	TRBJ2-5	CASSFINRGETQYF	TGTGCCAGCAGCTTTATCAACCGGGGGGAGACCCAGTACTTC
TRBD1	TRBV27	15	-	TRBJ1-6	CASSRTGNSNSPLHF	TGTGCCAGCAGTCGGACAGGGAATTCTAATTCACCCCTCCACTTT
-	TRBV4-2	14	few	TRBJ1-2	CASSLRAVDYGYTF	TGTGCCAGCAGCTTGAGGGCAGTTGACTATGGCTACACCTTC
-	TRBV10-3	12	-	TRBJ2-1	CASGLLRVEQFF	TGTGCCTCCGGACTACTCAGGGTGGAGCAGTTCTTC
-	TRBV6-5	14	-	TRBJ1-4	CASWREGPDEKLFF	TGTGCCAGCTGGAGGGAGGGGCCGGATGAAAAACTGTTTTTT
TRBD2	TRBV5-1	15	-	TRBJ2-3	CASSLKKRELDTQYF	TGCGCCAGCAGCTTGAAAAAGCGGGAGTTGGATACGCAGTATTTT
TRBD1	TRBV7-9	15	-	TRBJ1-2	CASSFGQGFNYGYTF	TGTGCCAGCAGCTTCGGACAGGGGTTCAACTATGGCTACACCTTC
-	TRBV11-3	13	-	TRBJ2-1	CASSLSGGNEQFF	TGTGCCAGCAGCTTGAGTGGAGGGAATGAGCAGTTCTTC
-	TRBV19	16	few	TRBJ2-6	CASSSDSSSGANVLTF	TGTGCCAGTAGTTCTGACAGTTCCTCTGGGGCCAACGTCCTGACTTTC
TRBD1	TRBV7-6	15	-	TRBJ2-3	CASSSEGASTDTQYF	TGTGCCAGCAGCTCAGAGGGGGCCTCCACAGATACGCAGTATTTT
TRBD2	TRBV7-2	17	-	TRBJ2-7	CASSRGTSGGSSYEQYF	TGTGCCAGCAGCCGGGGGACTAGCGGGGGGAGCTCCTACGAGCAGTACTTC
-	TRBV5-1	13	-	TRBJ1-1	CASHGGGNTEAFF	TGCGCCAGCCACGGCGGGGGAAACACTGAAGCTTTCTTT
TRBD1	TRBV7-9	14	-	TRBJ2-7	CSSSLWTGPNEQYF	TGTTCCAGCAGCCTTTGGACAGGGCCCAACGAGCAGTACTTC
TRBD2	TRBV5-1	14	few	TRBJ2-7	CASSLVAGGDEQYF	TGCGCCAGCAGCTTGGTTGCGGGGGGTGATGAGCAGTACTTC
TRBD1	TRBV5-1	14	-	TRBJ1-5	CASSLGTGDQPQHF	TGCGCCAGCAGCTTGGGGACAGGAGATCAGCCCCAGCATTTT
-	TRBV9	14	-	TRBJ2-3	CASSLERNTDTQYF	TGCGCCAGCAGCTTGGAGCGAAACACAGATACGCAGTATTTT